This TCR beta chain was captured by sequencing in a study of blood T cell repertoires in COVID-19. Looking at the study overall: T cells, B-cell-depleted T cells, or PBMCs provided the cDNA or gDNA that served as material.

The CDR3 has 14 residues. Germline V gives CDR1 MDHEN, CDR2 SYDVKM. Trimming removed 6 bases at V and 3 bases at J, with 15 bases between. The participants were between roughly 18 and 90 years old and came from roughly 24 US areas. Cohorts were determined from participant-reported clinical history. As originally analysed: Estimation of nucleated cell counts was performed using reference gene primer amplification. TCRdb's copy holds only in-frame clones and misses some; the assay was immunoSEQ multiplex PCR. Clone size and the V and J calls come from that table; the DNA yielded D and trimming. Seen here are approximately 250,000 clones, around four fifths observed once, and the top ten hold 15%.

The specimen was PBMCs or T cells enriched from blood (not recorded which). The chain links TRBV28 to TRBJ2-7; D possibly corresponds to TRBD1 (7 bases). This sequence was found in a man aged 40-49 years who had recovered from COVID-19. CDR3 protein: CASRRSQGGYEQYF. The CDR3 DNA follows: TGTGCCAGCAGAAGGAGCCAGGGGGGCTACGAGCAGTACTTC.